The 15 T cell receptor beta chains given below trace back to one sample, sequenced in a study of blood T cell repertoires in COVID-19. Profiling relied on immunoSEQ multiplex PCR, and the TCRdb table lists in-frame clones only, not all of them. The repertoire holds 150,000 to 200,000 clones, with around 87% as singletons. The material sequenced was peripheral blood. The source of these receptors is a middle-aged man with active or convalescent COVID-19.

This chain uses TRBV20-1 with TRBJ1-2, with D possibly TRBD1 on 6 matching bases. Germline assignment: CDR1 DFQATT and CDR2 SNEGSKA (reference sequence). CDR3 length: 11 amino acids. V lost 5 bases to trimming and J lost 8 bases, with 12 bases between them. The CDR3 sequence is CSAFTGTGYTF. The CDR3 DNA sequence: TGCAGTGCTTTTACAGGGACCGGCTACACCTTC.

The V call is TRBV5-6, the J call TRBJ2-7; TRBD1 is a possible D gene (5 bases). Germline V gene lookup returns CDR1 SGHDT and CDR2 YYEEEE. Trimming stripped 1 base from V and 5 bases from J, with 22 bases between. This CDR3 has 17 amino acids. CDR3 nucleotides: TGTGCCAGCAGCTTGACTCTCATGACTCAGGGTACCCACGAGCAGTACTTC. Residues: CASSLTLMTQGTHEQYF.

V is TRBV18 and J is TRBJ2-7, with TRBD1 matching over 9 bases. V trimming: 3 bases; J trimming: 1 base; junction bases outside the gene matches: 4. Germline V gives CDR1 KGHSH, CDR2 LQKENI. The CDR3 spans 15 residues. The CDR3 region is CASSPEGQGSYEQYF. CDR3 sequence (DNA): TGTGCCAGCTCACCCGAAGGACAGGGGTCCTACGAGCAGTACTTC.

The rearrangement links TRBV11-1 to TRBJ2-7; 13 bases fit TRBD2. This CDR3 has 14 amino acids. Germline V gene lookup returns CDR1 SGHAT and CDR2 FQDESV (reference sequence). The J segment lost 7 bases and the V segment lost 4 bases, leaving 4 bases of the junction unmatched. The DNA of the CDR3 is TGTGCCAGCAGCTCTGGACTAGCGGGGGATGAGCAGTACTTC. It is translated as CASSSGLAGDEQYF.

This chain links TRBV19 with TRBJ1-6; possible D gene TRBD1, 6 bases. Germline V CDR1 and CDR2: LNHDA, SQIVND (reference sequence). V was trimmed by 5 bases and J by 5 bases, leaving 16 bases between them. This CDR3 spans 16 amino acids. The CDR3 DNA follows: TGTGCCAGTAGTTCCATAGGACAGATTAATAATTCACCCCTCCACTTT. Translating gives CASSSIGQINNSPLHF.

CDR3 DNA sequence: TGTGCCACCACAGCCTCGACTAGCGGGGCCAATGAGCAGTTCTTC. This encodes CATTASTSGANEQFF. The rearrangement joins TRBV15 to TRBJ2-1; 11 positions match TRBD2. Trimming at V came to 7 bases and at J to 6 bases, leaving 8 bases not matched to a gene. This CDR3 is built from 15 residues. Per the germline V gene, CDR1 is LNHNV and CDR2 is YYDKDF (reference sequence).

On this clone itself: Germline and junction disagree at one end, which may indicate a read error. The CDR3 region is CASSSGPKVAENIQYF. DNA for the CDR3: TGTGCCAGCAGTTCTGGCCCCAAGGTAGCCGAAAACATTCAGTACTTC. This rearrangement joins TRBV6-6 to TRBJ2-4; D gene unclear. The CDR3 is made up of 16 amino acids. Germline lookup yields CDR1 MNHNY and CDR2 SVGAGI (reference sequence).

This clone has a count of ten or more. The gene calls are TRBV19 and TRBJ1-1; TRBD1 aligns across 8 bases. V dropped 6 bases and J dropped 5; count of bases not matched to a gene: 14. The germline V gene has CDR1 LNHDA and CDR2 SQIVND (reference sequence). The CDR3 extends over 16 amino acids. The CDR3 DNA follows: TGTGCCAGTAGGCTGGGAGGGAACAGGGGGACGACTGAAGCTTTCTTT. Protein: CASRLGGNRGTTEAFF. The variable domain in full, with the rest retrieved from reference TRBV19 and TRBJ1-1, is DGGITQSPKYLFRKEGQNVTLSCEQNLNHDAMYWYRQDPGQGLRLIYYSQIVNDFQKGDIAEGYSVSREKKESFPLTVTSAQKNPTAFYLCASRLGGNRGTTEAFFGQGTRLTVV.

V usage is TRBV15 and J usage is TRBJ1-4; 10 bases align to TRBD1. The germline gives CDR1 LNHNV, CDR2 YYDKDF (reference sequence). V trimming: 3 bases; J trimming: 7 bases; junction bases outside the gene matches: 11. The CDR3 has 17 amino acids. The chain's CDR3 is CATSRSLTGTGAEKLFF. For the CDR3, the DNA is TGTGCCACCAGCAGGTCCTTAACCGGGACAGGGGCTGAAAAACTGTTTTTT.

V gene TRBV7-2 combines with J gene TRBJ1-6; 10 positions agree with TRBD1. With 6 bases clipped from V and 3 bases from J, the junction kept 2 bases outside the gene matches. Germline V gene data show CDR1 as SGHTA and CDR2 as FQGNSA. This CDR3 is 15 amino acids long. The DNA of the CDR3 is TGTGCCAGCAGGACAGGGGGCTTCTATAATTCACCCCTCCACTTT. Its protein product is CASRTGGFYNSPLHF.

This chain connects TRBV15 to TRBJ2-1; the D gene is possibly TRBD2 (6 bases). This CDR3 comprises 17 residues. The germline CDR1 and CDR2 sequences are LNHNV and YYDKDF (reference sequence). Trimming removed 0 bases at V and 8 bases at J, with 20 bases between. This chain's CDR3 is CATSREGGLGAGDEQFF. The CDR3 DNA is TGTGCCACCAGCAGAGAGGGGGGTTTGGGAGCAGGTGATGAGCAGTTCTTC. The full variable domain, completed using reference TRBV15 and TRBJ2-1, is DAMVIQNPRYQVTQFGKPVTLSCSQTLNHNVMYWYQQKSSQAPKLLFHYYDKDFNNEADTPDNFQSRRPNTSFCFLDIRSPGLGDTAMYLCATSREGGLGAGDEQFFGPGTRLTVL.

This chain joins TRBV5-5 and TRBJ2-7; 7 bases are shared with TRBD1. V was clipped by 4 bases and J by 6 bases; unmatched bases: 4. The germline V gene has CDR1 SGHKS and CDR2 YYEKEE (reference sequence). This CDR3 contains 12 residues. In DNA form, the CDR3 reads TGTGCCAGCAGCAAGGACAGGTTCGAGCAGTACTTC. This codes for CASSKDRFEQYF.

This chain uses TRBV7-9 with TRBJ1-4; the D gene is possibly TRBD1 (5 bases). V lost 5 bases to trimming and J lost 2 bases, with 12 bases between them. CDR3 length: 15 amino acids. CDR1 is SEHNR and CDR2 is FQNEAQ in the germline V gene (reference sequence). The DNA for the CDR3 is TGTGCCAGCAGCAACCCGGGACTGACTAATGAAAAACTGTTTTTT. Translating gives CASSNPGLTNEKLFF.

The V and J genes are TRBV5-1 and TRBJ2-2; D is undetermined. V lost 0 bases and J 1 base, leaving 7 bases between the germline ends. Germline V gene lookup returns CDR1 SGHRS and CDR2 YFSETQ. CDR3 size: 15 residues. CDR3 DNA: TGCGCCAGCAGCTTGGTCGCAGGGAACACCGGGGAGCTGTTTTTT. Translation gives CASSLVAGNTGELFF.

CDR3 coding DNA: TGTGCCAGCAGCTTATCAGGAGAGACCCAGTACTTC. Its protein product is CASSLSGETQYF. The chain carries TRBV7-9 and TRBJ2-5; D unclear. The germline V gene has CDR1 SEHNR and CDR2 FQNEAQ (reference sequence). The CDR3 is 12 residues long. The V gene lost 2 bases and the J gene lost 4 bases, with 5 bases spanning the gap.